This is a list of T cell receptor beta chains from one sample in a study of identical twins. TCRdb passed the 5' RACE reads through MiXCR, listing each CDR3 protein once. This sample yields nearly 900,000 distinct CDR3 sequences, of which over 9% are seen a single time; roughly 1.6% belongs to the top ten. This same sample was also taken into another study, of yellow fever vaccine responses in identical twins.

What was sequenced was PBMCs. Source of these receptors: a woman aged 18-29 years in good health. The CDR3 runs from the conserved cysteine through the conserved F or W. The D gene is left open where the match is weak. Only part of the rows carry a size: once, few, many, or a class if the clone is expanded.

d_call | j_call | v_call | cdr3_length | clone_size | cdr3_nt | cdr3_aa
TRBD2 | TRBJ2-1 | TRBV7-3 | 14 | few | TGTGCCAGCAGCTTTGGCGGGAGGGCCGGTGAGCAGTTCTTC | CASSFGGRAGEQFF
- | TRBJ2-2 | TRBV12-3/TRBV12-4 | 15 | few | TGTGCCAGCAGATTGGGGGCATCGAACACCGGGGAGCTGTTTTTT | CASRLGASNTGELFF
- | TRBJ2-5 | TRBV7-8 | 15 | few | TGTGCCAGCAGCTTAGCGCCGATAGCTTGGGAGACCCAGTACTTC | CASSLAPIAWETQYF
- | TRBJ1-1 | TRBV20-1 | 13 | few | TGCAGTGCATACAAATACTTTGACACTGAAGCTTTCTTT | CSAYKYFDTEAFF
TRBD1 | TRBJ1-5 | TRBV27 | 16 | few | TGTGCCAGCAGTTCAACCGGGACAGGGATCAATCAGCCCCAGCATTTT | CASSSTGTGINQPQHF
TRBD2 | TRBJ2-1 | TRBV29-1 | 13 | few | TGCAGCGTACGGGAGGGCGGTTTCAATGAGCAGTTCTTC | CSVREGGFNEQFF
- | TRBJ2-3 | TRBV2 | 16 | - | TGTGCCAGCAGTGTCGGGGGCGGGGCCCTGTCAGATACGCAGTATTTT | CASSVGGGALSDTQYF
- | TRBJ2-1 | TRBV5-5 | 12 | - | TGTGCCAGCAGCTTGGGTGCGCATGAGCAGTTCTTC | CASSLGAHEQFF
TRBD1 | TRBJ2-1 | TRBV7-9 | 16 | few | TGTGCCAGCAGCTTACAAGGGGGACAGGGCTACAATGAGCAGTTCTTC | CASSLQGGQGYNEQFF
TRBD1 | TRBJ1-1 | TRBV5-1 | 16 | many | TGCGCCAGCAGCCAGAACCGGGACAGACTGAACACTGAAGCTTTCTTT | CASSQNRDRLNTEAFF
- | TRBJ2-5 | TRBV12-3/TRBV12-4 | 16 | few | TGTGCCAGCAGTACTCGAGAGCGGAAGGCGGCGGAGACCCAGTACTTC | CASSTRERKAAETQYF
TRBD1 | TRBJ2-1 | TRBV12-3/TRBV12-4 | 16 | - | TGTGCCAGCAGTTTTGGTCCGGGACAGGGGAAGTATGAGCAGTTCTTC | CASSFGPGQGKYEQFF
- | TRBJ1-1 | TRBV20-1 | 13 | few | TGCAGTGCCCACTACAGGGTCCGGGGTGAAGCTTTCTTT | CSAHYRVRGEAFF
- | TRBJ1-1 | TRBV11-1 | 15 | few | TGTGCCAGCAGCTCTGGACAGAACATGAACACTGAAGCTTTCTTT | CASSSGQNMNTEAFF
- | TRBJ2-7 | TRBV6-1 | 15 | few | TGTGCCAGCAGGAGGTCGGACAGCCGCTCCTACGAGCAGTACTTC | CASRRSDSRSYEQYF
- | TRBJ2-5 | TRBV5-1 | 13 | many | TGCGCCAGCAGCCCTCTCCGCACGGAGACCCAGTACTTC | CASSPLRTETQYF
- | TRBJ2-4 | TRBV27 | 16 | - | TGTGCCAGCAGTTCGACTCCTCTGGGGGCCAAAAACATTCAGTACTTC | CASSSTPLGAKNIQYF
TRBD1 | TRBJ1-4 | TRBV4-1 | 15 | few | TGCGCCAGCAGCCGAGGACAGGGGACTAATGAAAAACTGTTTTTT | CASSRGQGTNEKLFF
TRBD1 | TRBJ2-1 | TRBV4-1 | 16 | few | TGCGCCAGCAGCCAAAGGACAGGACGATCCTACAATGAGCAGTTCTTC | CASSQRTGRSYNEQFF
- | TRBJ1-5 | TRBV15 | 15 | few | TGTGCCACCAGCAAGGTCTCGGCGGGCAATCAGCCCCAGCATTTT | CATSKVSAGNQPQHF
- | TRBJ1-2 | TRBV24-1 | 13 | few | TGTGCCACCAGTGATCTGACCAACTATGGCTACACCTTC | CATSDLTNYGYTF
TRBD1 | TRBJ2-2 | TRBV28 | 15 | - | TGTGCCAGCAGCCTGGACAGGTCTCGCACCGGGGAGCTGTTTTTT | CASSLDRSRTGELFF
- | TRBJ1-1 | TRBV18 | 15 | few | TGTGCCAGCTCACCTTACACAGTCCGGAACACTGAAGCTTTCTTT | CASSPYTVRNTEAFF
TRBD2 | TRBJ2-7 | TRBV12-3/TRBV12-4 | 15 | - | TGTGCCAGCCGAGCTGCTAGCGGGATCTCCTACGAGCAGTACTTC | CASRAASGISYEQYF
- | TRBJ1-1 | TRBV6-6 | 13 | many | TGTGCCATCAGGGGTTTTGGGAGTACTGAAGCTTTCTTT | CAIRGFGSTEAFF
- | TRBJ2-5 | TRBV6-1 | 14 | few | TGTGCCAGCGAGCGACCGCTAGCTCGAGAGACCCAGTACTTC | CASERPLARETQYF
- | TRBJ1-1 | TRBV11-2 | 11 | few | TGTGCCAGCAGCTTACCCACTGAAGCTTTCTTT | CASSLPTEAFF
TRBD2 | TRBJ2-3 | TRBV6-5 | 15 | - | TGTGCCAGCAGTTACGGCGGGAGTAGCGCAGATACGCAGTATTTT | CASSYGGSSADTQYF
- | TRBJ2-1 | TRBV12-3/TRBV12-4 | 12 | - | TGTGCCAGCAGCCCCGGGCGGCATGAGCAGTTCTTC | CASSPGRHEQFF
- | TRBJ2-1 | TRBV10-3 | 13 | few | TGTGCCATCAGTGAATGGGAGGAGCCTGAGCAGTTCTTC | CAISEWEEPEQFF
TRBD1 | TRBJ1-4 | TRBV4-2 | 14 | many | TGTGCCAGCAGCCAAGGGACAGGGTTTGAAAAACTGTTTTTT | CASSQGTGFEKLFF
- | TRBJ1-3 | TRBV4-2 | 15 | - | TGTGCCAGCAGCCAAGATGGGACGGCTGGAAACACCATATATTTT | CASSQDGTAGNTIYF
- | TRBJ1-5 | TRBV4-1 | 14 | few | TGCGCCAGCAGCCAAGGGGCAGGGGAGCAGCCCCAGCATTTT | CASSQGAGEQPQHF
TRBD2 | TRBJ2-7 | TRBV28 | 16 | - | TGTGCCAGCAGTTTAGGATTGGGACTAGCGGGAGACGAGCAGTACTTC | CASSLGLGLAGDEQYF
TRBD2 | TRBJ2-1 | TRBV4-1 | 18 | - | TGCGCCAGCAGCCAAGATGGAGGGACTACAATGCTCTACAATGAGCAGTTCTTC | CASSQDGGTTMLYNEQFF
TRBD2 | TRBJ2-3 | TRBV12-3/TRBV12-4 | 13 | - | TGTGCCAGCAGTCGGACTAGCCTAGATACGCAGTATTTT | CASSRTSLDTQYF
- | TRBJ2-5 | TRBV20-1 | 17 | - | TGCAGTGCTAGAGATCAGTGGGTCCTCCTGACCCAAGAGACCCAGTACTTC | CSARDQWVLLTQETQYF
TRBD2 | TRBJ2-1 | TRBV5-1 | 16 | many | TGCGCCAGCAGCTCCACAGAGGTAGCGGGGTACAATGAGCAGTTCTTC | CASSSTEVAGYNEQFF
- | TRBJ2-7 | TRBV29-1 | 17 | few | TGCAGCGTTGAGTCCTACAGGGAAACCCCCGGAGGCTACGAGCAGTACTTC | CSVESYRETPGGYEQYF
- | TRBJ1-1 | TRBV4-1 | 13 | many | TGCGCCAGCAGCCAAACCGGGCTAGGGGAAGCTTTCTTT | CASSQTGLGEAFF
- | TRBJ2-7 | TRBV2 | 11 | - | TGTGCCACCAGTAAGGTTTACGAGCAGTACTTC | CATSKVYEQYF
- | TRBJ2-1 | TRBV9 | 15 | - | TGTGCCAGCAGCGGGGGGACACCCCCCTACAATGAGCAGTTCTTC | CASSGGTPPYNEQFF
TRBD1 | TRBJ2-1 | TRBV11-3 | 12 | - | TGTGCCAGCAGCGAGGGGGCCGATGAGCAGTTCTTC | CASSEGADEQFF
TRBD1 | TRBJ1-2 | TRBV20-1 | 14 | few | TGCAGTGCTAGAGAGTTACAGGGGAACTATGGCTACACCTTC | CSARELQGNYGYTF
TRBD1 | TRBJ1-3 | TRBV20-1 | 15 | - | TGCAGTGCTCTTATGGACAGGATCTCTGGAAACACCATATATTTT | CSALMDRISGNTIYF
TRBD2 | TRBJ2-3 | TRBV10-3 | 16 | few | TGTGCCATCAGTGAGGGACTAGGTGGTAGCACAGATACGCAGTATTTT | CAISEGLGGSTDTQYF
- | TRBJ2-3 | TRBV24-1 | 14 | few | TGTGCCACCAGTGATTATCAGGACACAGATACGCAGTATTTT | CATSDYQDTDTQYF
- | TRBJ2-3 | TRBV11-1 | 14 | - | TGTGCCAGCAGCTTAGCACGGTTGTCAGATACGCAGTATTTT | CASSLARLSDTQYF
TRBD1 | TRBJ2-2 | TRBV12-5 | 16 | - | TGTGCTAGTGGTTTGGTACAGGGGGCGCTCACCGGGGAGCTGTTTTTT | CASGLVQGALTGELFF
- | TRBJ2-7 | TRBV18 | 14 | few | TGTGCCAGCTCACCTACAGGACCTCCCGGGGAGCAGTACTTC | CASSPTGPPGEQYF
- | TRBJ2-2 | TRBV5-1 | 14 | - | TGCGCCAGCCAGGGACGGCCCAACACCGGGGAGCTGTTTTTT | CASQGRPNTGELFF
TRBD1 | TRBJ2-7 | TRBV29-1 | 12 | few | TGCAGCGTTGAGACAGGGGACTACGAGCAGTACTTC | CSVETGDYEQYF
- | TRBJ2-1 | TRBV27 | 15 | - | TGTGCCAGCAGTGGAGGCGGGCTAAACTACAATGAGCAGTTCTTC | CASSGGGLNYNEQFF
TRBD2 | TRBJ2-2 | TRBV10-3 | 14 | - | TGTGCCATCAGTATAGCGGGGGTGACCGGGGAGCTGTTTTTT | CAISIAGVTGELFF
- | TRBJ2-5 | TRBV29-1 | 14 | few | TGCAGCGTTGATGAGGCCCTCAGCCGGGAGACCCAGTACTTC | CSVDEALSRETQYF
TRBD2 | TRBJ2-5 | TRBV6-1 | 13 | many | TGTGCCAGCAGTGAAGGGGGGGGGGAGACCCAGTACTTC | CASSEGGGETQYF
TRBD2 | TRBJ2-7 | TRBV10-3 | 16 | - | TGTGCCATCGGAACCGCCGGGACTAGCGTTTCCTACGAGCAGTACTTC | CAIGTAGTSVSYEQYF
- | TRBJ2-1 | TRBV27 | 13 | - | TGTGCCAGCAGTTTTTACAAAGACAATGAGCAGTTCTTC | CASSFYKDNEQFF
- | TRBJ1-2 | TRBV6-1 | 14 | - | TGTGCCAGCAGCAAGGACAGAGTGAGCTATGGCTACACCTTC | CASSKDRVSYGYTF
- | TRBJ2-4 | TRBV3-1 | 16 | few | TGTGCCAGCAGCCAAGAGGGACAAGTAGCCAAAAACATTCAGTACTTC | CASSQEGQVAKNIQYF